The rows below give T cell receptor beta chains drawn from one sample of a study of vaccination effects on CD4 cells after COVID-19. These receptors have no known antigen. This table comes from immunoSEQ multiplex PCR, and its TCRdb copy is limited to in-frame clones, with some not included. Among tens of thousands of clones, approximately 79% were seen once, and the ten largest hold 5.5% to 8%. The sequencing used CD4+ T cells from PBMCs cultured with SARS-CoV-2 spike peptides, collected after COVID-19 vaccination. These receptors came from a human donor who received a COVID-19 vaccine. Some clones in this sample may be carry-over from other donors' samples. Each CDR3 is given with its conserved first and last residue. Fields, in order: V gene, J gene, D gene, clone size, CDR3 protein, CDR3 DNA. D genes are given only for firm matches. Size is stated for part of the rows, as once, few or many counts, or as a class when the clone is expanded.

TRBV4-1	TRBJ1-3	TRBD1	-	CASSQESRQGALGNTIYF	TGCGCCAGCAGCCAAGAGAGTCGGCAGGGGGCTCTTGGAAACACCATATATTTT
TRBV6-5	TRBJ1-4	TRBD1	-	CAIDGQASTNEKLFF	TGTGCCATCGACGGACAGGCCTCAACTAATGAAAAACTGTTTTTT
TRBV28	TRBJ1-2	-	-	CASSLISRWEGYTF	TGTGCCAGCAGTTTAATTAGTCGTTGGGAGGGCTACACCTTC
TRBV6-5	TRBJ1-1	-	-	CASTPDILNTEAFF	TGTGCCAGCACCCCGGACATTCTGAACACTGAAGCTTTCTTT
TRBV25-1	TRBJ2-2	TRBD1	-	CASSATTGGGSTGELFF	TGTGCCAGCAGTGCAACAACAGGGGGCGGGAGCACCGGGGAGCTGTTTTTT
TRBV18	TRBJ2-5	-	once	CASSSSRHIEETQYF	TGTGCCAGCTCATCCTCCCGACACATTGAAGAGACCCAGTACTTC
TRBV29-1	TRBJ1-6	-	few	CSVSQGNQINSPLHF	TGCAGCGTTAGCCAGGGGAATCAAATAAATTCACCCCTCCACTTT
TRBV29-1	TRBJ2-3	-	-	CSVSTPSRDTQYF	TGCAGCGTGTCGACACCCTCAAGAGATACGCAGTATTTT
TRBV2	TRBJ2-2	TRBD1	-	CASRRDRANTGELFF	TGTGCCAGCAGACGGGACAGGGCGAACACCGGGGAGCTGTTTTTT
TRBV7-9	TRBJ1-6	-	-	CASKGGAYNSPLHF	TGTGCCAGCAAGGGGGGGGCCTATAATTCACCCCTCCACTTT
TRBV19	TRBJ1-2	TRBD1	-	CASSPPLQGGYGYTF	TGTGCCAGTAGTCCCCCTCTACAGGGGGGCTATGGCTACACCTTC
TRBV19	TRBJ1-4	TRBD1	-	CASSRDRNEKLFF	TGTGCCAGTTCCCGGGACAGGAATGAAAAACTGTTTTTT
TRBV27	TRBJ1-5	-	-	CASSLAGARQPQHF	TGTGCCAGCAGTCTAGCCGGGGCCAGGCAGCCCCAGCATTTT
TRBV9	TRBJ1-4	-	-	CASSVSLGEKLFF	TGTGCCAGCAGCGTAAGCCTCGGTGAAAAACTGTTTTTT
TRBV7-9	TRBJ2-4	-	-	CASSNLRGDIQYF	TGTGCCAGCAGCAATCTCAGGGGAGACATTCAGTACTTC
TRBV18	TRBJ1-6	TRBD1	once	CASSPTTGGFSPLHF	TGTGCCAGCTCACCTACGACAGGGGGCTTTTCACCCCTCCACTTT
TRBV10-2	TRBJ2-1	-	-	CASQTSSYNEQFF	TGCGCCAGCCAAACGAGCTCCTACAATGAGCAGTTCTTC